Here is one T cell receptor beta chain with its context. CDR1 is GTSNPN and CDR2 is SVGIG in the germline V gene (reference sequence). CDR3 length: 17 residues. The germline V and J ends were trimmed by 0 bases and 3 bases, with 21 bases remaining between them. Each of the donors was a healthy adult who was HIV-negative and had not had a recent acute infection or vaccination. The repertoire was sequenced with immunoSEQ multiplex PCR; TCRdb's copy has only in-frame clones and lacks some. Of 600,000 to 750,000 clones listed, 60% to 80% are singletons. The entry originates in a study of shared clonotypes between healthy human individuals. Study background: The cohort comprised two women and a few men. Their ages spanned 18 to 49 years.

The receptor comes from a woman aged 25 to 39 in good health. Sample: memory CD4+ T cells sorted from blood. Subset: CD45RA-negative fraction. The chain is built from TRBV30 and TRBJ2-7; maybe TRBD2 (7 bases). CDR3 in amino acids: CAWSVGVGGTTFYEQYF. The DNA for the CDR3 is TGTGCCTGGAGTGTAGGGGTAGGGGGGACTACCTTCTACGAGCAGTACTTC.